Below, 21 T cell receptor beta chains from the same sample are listed, as sequenced in a study of T-cell reconstitution after alpha-beta-depleted transplantation in children. Unique molecular identifiers were incorporated into the prepared TCRbeta library. TCRdb recomputed calls from the PCR reads with MiXCR, one row per CDR3 protein. Of about 210,000 distinct CDR3 sequences listed, about a sixth are singletons. Sequencing used PBMCs, mostly from graft donor cells, obtained 360 days after TCRalphabeta/CD19-depleted stem cell transplant. The receptor source for this set is a male patient between 2 and 10 years old who had a stem cell transplant for acute lymphoblastic leukemia, so the T cells may come from the graft donor.

This clonotype was seen only a few times. The chain joins TRBV2 to TRBJ2-2; either TRBD1 or TRBD2 may supply D (5 bases each). CDR3 size: 12 residues. Trimming removed 5 bases from V and 6 bases from J, with 7 bases in between. Per the germline V gene, CDR1 is SNHLY and CDR2 is FYNNEI. The CDR3 sequence: CASSRGPGELFF. CDR3 DNA: TGTGCCAGCAGTCGGGGCCCCGGGGAGCTGTTTTTT.

The V call is TRBV7-2, the J call TRBJ2-2, with D unresolved. This CDR3 has 13 amino acids. Germline-derived CDR1 and CDR2 are SGHTA and FQGNSA. V was shortened by 5 bases and J by 7 bases, with 11 bases between the two germline ends. The DNA for the CDR3 is TGTGCCAGCAGCCTTGGCTGGGGCGGGGAGCTGTTTTTT. Its protein product is CASSLGWGGELFF.

The V gene is TRBV5-1, the J gene TRBJ2-7, with D uncertain. Germline loops: CDR1 SGHRS, CDR2 YFSETQ. The CDR3 runs 13 residues. The germline V and J ends were trimmed by 0 bases and 2 bases, with 6 bases remaining between them. The CDR3 reads CASSLARAYEQYF. In nucleotides, the CDR3 is TGCGCCAGCAGCTTGGCCCGGGCCTACGAGCAGTACTTC.

The rearrangement links TRBV5-1 to TRBJ2-1; D perhaps matches TRBD2 (6 bases). Germline lookup yields CDR1 SGHRS and CDR2 YFSETQ. This CDR3 has 15 amino acids. V lost 9 bases to trimming and J lost 0 bases, with 16 bases between them. CDR3 nucleotide sequence: TGCGCCATCCGGGGAGGCTTGGGCTCCTACAATGAGCAGTTCTTC. Protein product: CAIRGGLGSYNEQFF. Together with reference TRBV5-1 and TRBJ2-1, the CDR3 gives the full variable domain: KAGVTQTPRYLIKTRGQQVTLSCSPISGHRSVSWYQQTPGQGLQFLFEYFSETQRNKGNFPGRFSGRQFSNSRSEMNVSTLELGDSALYLCAIRGGLGSYNEQFFGPGTRLTVL.

This clonotype was detected ten times or more. The chain joins TRBV7-2 to TRBJ2-2; D gene uncertain. The CDR3 contains 16 residues. The germline V gene has CDR1 SGHTA and CDR2 FQGNSA. Trimming shortened V by 2 bases and J by 0 bases, and 10 bases separated the two germline ends. DNA of the CDR3: TGTGCCAGCAGCTTAAATCCAGCAGCGAACACCGGGGAGCTGTTTTTT. It encodes CASSLNPAANTGELFF.

V and J are TRBV6-1 and TRBJ1-5, with D perhaps TRBD1 (5 bases). V gave up 5 bases and J gave up 6 bases, with 17 bases separating them. Germline V gene lookup returns CDR1 MNHNS and CDR2 SASEGT. This CDR3 is 15 amino acids long. CDR3 residues: CASSMGLDQGQPQHF. CDR3 nucleotide sequence: TGTGCCAGCAGTATGGGACTCGACCAGGGTCAGCCCCAGCATTTT.

J is TRBJ2-2 and V is TRBV12-3 or TRBV12-4; 8 bases align to TRBD1. The CDR3 has 14 residues. V lost 6 bases and J lost 4; bases outside the gene matches: 4. CDR3 DNA sequence: TGTGCCAGCAGCGGGACAGGCGTCACCGGGGAGCTGTTTTTT. Translated: CASSGTGVTGELFF.

A few counts support this clonotype. The rearrangement links TRBV20-1 to TRBJ2-7; 8 positions match TRBD2. CDR3 size: 14 residues. Germline loops: CDR1 DFQATT, CDR2 SNEGSKA (reference sequence). With 5 bases clipped from V and 4 bases from J, the junction kept 10 bases outside the gene matches. The CDR3: CSARYRGGEYEQYF. The CDR3 DNA sequence: TGCAGTGCTCGGTATCGGGGGGGCGAGTACGAGCAGTACTTC.

This sequence joins TRBV6-2 or TRBV6-3 and TRBJ2-1, with 8 bases fitting TRBD1. Losses at the gene ends were 1 base for V and 6 bases for J; bases not matched to a gene: 5. In germline, CDR1 is MNHEY, CDR2 SVGEGT. The CDR3 sequence is 15 residues long. In DNA form, the CDR3 reads TGTGCCAGCAGTTACTTTTGGACAGGGAGCAATGAGCAGTTCTTC. Protein sequence: CASSYFWTGSNEQFF.

The CDR3 region is CSARDPEGRITDTQYF. The CDR3 bases are TGCAGTGCTAGAGATCCTGAGGGACGGATCACAGATACGCAGTATTTT. This chain joins TRBV20-1 and TRBJ2-3; either TRBD1 or TRBD2 may supply D (5 bases each). The CDR3 totals 16 residues. Germline V lookup: CDR1 DFQATT, CDR2 SNEGSKA (reference sequence). Trimming shortened V by 0 bases and J by 2 bases, and 15 bases separated the two germline ends.

This clonotype turned up a few times. The chain joins TRBV7-2 to TRBJ2-7, with a weak D call TRBD2 (6 bases). V shed 0 bases and J shed 0 bases, with 12 bases lying between them. This CDR3 is built from 16 residues. Germline assignment: CDR1 SGHTA and CDR2 FQGNSA. In DNA form, the CDR3 reads TGTGCCAGCAGCTTAGCGGGAGGCGAGAGCTCCTACGAGCAGTACTTC. This codes for CASSLAGGESSYEQYF.

The V and J genes are TRBV12-3 or TRBV12-4 and TRBJ2-2, with a weak D call TRBD2 (6 bases). This CDR3 comprises 15 residues. Trimming shortened V by 3 bases and J by 5 bases, and 13 bases separated the two germline ends. DNA of the CDR3: TGTGCCAGCAGTTTGTTGGCAGGACTAACCGGGGAGCTGTTTTTT. Amino acid sequence: CASSLLAGLTGELFF.

Regarding this clonotype: One end of the junction is discordant with germline, which a read error may explain. The chain employs TRBV28 and TRBJ2-7; TRBD2 is a possible D gene (6 bases). Germline V gives CDR1 MDHEN, CDR2 SYDVKM. The CDR3 has 10 amino acids. CDR3 nucleotide sequence: TGTGCCACCAGTCGGGGGGAGCAGTACTTC. It codes for CATSRGEQYF.

In this sample, this clonotype turned up a few times. This sequence joins TRBV20-1 and TRBJ2-7; 9 positions agree with TRBD1. The CDR3 loop spans 14 amino acids. Trimming removed 3 bases from V and 6 bases from J; junction bases left unmatched: 9. Germline values: CDR1 DFQATT, CDR2 SNEGSKA (reference sequence). The CDR3 coding sequence is TGCAGTGCTAGCGGCCGGGACAGGGTAAGCGAGCAGTACTTC. It encodes CSASGRDRVSEQYF.

This chain uses TRBV12-3 or TRBV12-4 with TRBJ1-1, with a tentative D call TRBD1 (6 bases). Trimming took off 11 bases at V and 4 bases at J, with 17 bases between the two ends. There are 13 residues in the CDR3. CDR3 sequence (DNA): TGTGCCTGTTGGGGGGGGCGCTCCACTGAAGCTTTCTTT. This codes for CACWGGRSTEAFF.

The chain has TRBV21-1 and TRBJ2-1; TRBD2, as called in the table, went unchecked against the DNA. TRBV21-1 is noted as a pseudogene. CDR3 length: 15 residues. The CDR3 protein is CASSKVWGPRNEQFF. In DNA, the CDR3 is TGTGCCAGCAGCAAAGTTTGGGGCCCTCGTAATGAGCAGTTCTTC.

This clonotype was seen only a few times. This chain uses TRBV20-1 with TRBJ2-3; possible D gene TRBD1, 5 bases. The CDR3 sequence is 13 residues long. The germline gives CDR1 DFQATT, CDR2 SNEGSKA (reference sequence). The CDR3 here is CSATGPVTDTQYF. CDR3 nucleotides: TGCAGCGCCACAGGACCCGTCACAGATACGCAGTATTTT.

The chain has TRBV19 and TRBJ2-1, with D maybe TRBD2 (7 bases). The ends were cut back, 10 bases at V and 3 bases at J, with 10 bases in the middle. CDR1 is LNHDA, CDR2 SQIVND, per germline (reference sequence). CDR3 length: 12 amino acids. CDR3 DNA sequence: TGTGCCACTAGGGGGGGCTACAATGAGCAGTTCTTC. Translating it yields CATRGGYNEQFF.

Concerning this clonotype: One junction end does not reproduce the germline sequence, and a read error may be involved. CDR3 sequence (DNA): TGTGCCAGCAGCTTAACGAGCAGAGATACGCAGTATTTT. It is translated as CASSLTSRDTQYF. J is TRBJ2-3 and V is TRBV7-3, with D uncertain. The CDR3 is 13 amino acids. Germline lookup yields CDR1 SGHTA and CDR2 FQGTGA.

The chain couples TRBV18 to TRBJ2-2, with 8 bases lining up with TRBD1. This CDR3 has 16 amino acids. With V trimmed by 5 bases and J by 0 bases, 5 bases remained unmatched. Germline loops: CDR1 KGHSH, CDR2 LQKENI. In DNA, the CDR3 is TGTGCCAGCTCAGACTCGACAGGGGCGAACACCGGGGAGCTGTTTTTT. It encodes CASSDSTGANTGELFF. Supplemented by reference TRBV18 and TRBJ2-2, the full variable domain reads NAGVMQNPRHLVRRRGQEARLRCSPMKGHSHVYWYRQLPEEGLKFMVYLQKENIIDESGMPKERFSAEFPKEGPSILRIQQVVRGDSAAYFCASSDSTGANTGELFFGEGSRLTVL.

This clonotype was seen more than once but under ten times. This sequence joins TRBV7-2 and TRBJ2-2, with TRBD1 identical over 7 bases. Germline loops: CDR1 SGHTA, CDR2 FQGNSA. Losses at the gene ends were 5 bases for V and 5 bases for J; bases not matched to a gene: 8. The CDR3 is 15 amino acids. CDR3 region: CASSRRQGRTGELFF. The CDR3 nucleotides are TGTGCCAGCAGCCGCCGACAGGGCCGAACCGGGGAGCTGTTTTTT.